This T cell receptor beta chain was identified in a study of T cell responses to AZD1222 COVID-19 vaccine (TCRdb year 2021). Concerning the study at large: AZD1222 recipients with second doses at about 4 weeks or about 12 weeks were pooled, because spike-specific TCR depth and breadth did not differ between schedules. A total of 233 trial participants underwent TCR sequencing, of whom some 210 received two doses of AZD1222 and about 25 received two doses of the MenACWY control vaccine. Enrollment into the trials was organized by age into subgroups of 18-55, 56-69 and 70-plus years, and those subgroups contained roughly 160, 29 and 62 TCR-sequenced participants, respectively.

The meaning of the sample's time point label: baseline before first vaccination. Samples from vaccinated people were obtained from the UK trials COV001 and COV002, which included a single-blind randomized controlled phase 2/3 trial of AZD1222 (ChAdOx1 nCoV-19) in healthy adults. Trial participant PBMC samples were collected at day 0 and day 28 after the second dose for TCRbeta chain sequencing. Results the study describes overall, beyond this receptor: Epitopes outside the regions mutated in the B.1.351 and B.1.1.7 variants were reportedly recognized by nearly half of the unique spike-specific TCRs. Only six or seven AZD1222 recipients were SARS-CoV-2 seropositive at baseline, limiting conclusions about previously exposed vaccinees. CD4 TCRs associated with the vaccine covered the entire spike protein, and the dominant responses were in regions 160-218 and 743-854. Most participants were white British and females outnumbered males, and the authors suggested that clonal diversity may have been underestimated. Because no samples from the day 14 peak response were available, repertoires could be characterized only after the peak T cell response. Spike-specific TCR breadth and depth rose significantly after two AZD1222 doses compared with day 0 and with MenACWY recipients. The 56-69-year group was small, and its depth increase did not reach significance, likely because of low power.

The CDR3 regions of human TCRbeta chains were analyzed by immunosequencing. The source study handled its data this way. TCRs in the repertoires were compared against a reference library of SARS-CoV-2-specific TCRs that had been generated with the MIRA antigen-specificity platform. Breadth was defined as the fraction of unique TCRs that were SARS-CoV-2-associated, and depth was defined as the fraction of total T cells that were SARS-CoV-2-associated. Each spike-specific TCR was assigned to its reactive spike region and to a CD4 or CD8 class using the MIRA data. Log10-transformed breadth and depth values were compared by one-way ANOVA with Sidak's multiple comparisons tests. TCRdb retrieved this table from immuneACCESS and kept in-frame rearrangements only. Not all clones are present; in checked studies, unresolved V genes account for under half, and no reason is known for the remainder. V, J and clone size derive from that table, while D and trimming were established from the DNA sequence. Recorded for this sample are fewer than 110,000 clones; 90% to 95% of them occurred a single time. 45% of the sample belongs to the ten largest clones.

This clone was counted once. It has no known antigen specificity. Nothing much larger sits one base from this clone, and base qualities are not available. V is cut by 4 bases and J by 0 bases, and the space between the germline ends is 13 bases. CDR1 and CDR2, per the germline V gene, are SNHLY and FYNNEI. The CDR3 measures 16 amino acids from cysteine to phenylalanine. CDR3 DNA only is kept here, 48 bases in frame from base 1. The receptor was derived from an adult in good health. The input for sequencing was peripheral blood, taken on day 0 of AZD1222 vaccination. The chain was built from TRBV2 and TRBJ2-4; matching of 5 bases hints at TRBD2 as the D gene. The bases are TGTGCCAGCAGTGTCCCGGAGGTGGTAGCCAAAAACATTCAGTACTTC. It encodes CASSVPEVVAKNIQYF.